This T cell receptor (beta chain) was documented in a study of molecular identifiers for immune sequencing clone quantification. Study outcomes and limitations: Clones that exceeded 20 RNA copies held over 99% of effector molecules, yet under 1% in naive cells.

CDR3 length equals 13 residues. V lost 6 bases to trimming and J lost 9 bases, with 18 bases between them. TCRdb used MiXCR to reprocess the PCR reads, holding one entry per CDR3 protein. This sample has about 640,000 distinct CDR3 sequences, with less than 20% found just once. Note on this clonotype: What it binds is unknown.

The sample was naive CD8+ T cells from blood, with Jurkat cell RNA spiked in. Subset meaning: FACS-sorted CD8+CD4-CCR7+CD45RA+ naive T cells. The rearrangement links TRBV12-3 or TRBV12-4 to TRBJ2-7, with TRBD2 as a possible D gene (5 bases). The sequence came from a human donor in good health. Some libraries in this study had Jurkat cell RNA spiked in. Here the CDR3 reads CASSLPGVHGQYF. The CDR3 DNA follows: TGTGCCAGCAGCCTTCCCGGGGTTCACGGGCAGTACTTC.